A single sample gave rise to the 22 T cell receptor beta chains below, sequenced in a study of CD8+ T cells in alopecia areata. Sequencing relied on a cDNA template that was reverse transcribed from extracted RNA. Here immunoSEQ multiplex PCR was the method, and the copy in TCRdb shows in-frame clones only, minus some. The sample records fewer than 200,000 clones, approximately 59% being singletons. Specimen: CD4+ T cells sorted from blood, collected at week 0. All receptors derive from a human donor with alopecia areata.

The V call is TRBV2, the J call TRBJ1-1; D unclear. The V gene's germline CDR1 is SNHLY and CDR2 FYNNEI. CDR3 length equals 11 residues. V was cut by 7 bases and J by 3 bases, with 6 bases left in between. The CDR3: CASNVDTEAFF. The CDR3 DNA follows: TGTGCCAGCAACGTGGACACTGAAGCTTTCTTT. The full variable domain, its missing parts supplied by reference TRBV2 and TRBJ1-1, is EPEVTQTPSHQVTQMGQEVILRCVPISNHLYFYWYRQILGQKVEFLVSFYNNEISEKSEIFDDQFSVERPDGSNFTLKIRSTKLEDSAMYFCASNVDTEAFFGQGTRLTVV.

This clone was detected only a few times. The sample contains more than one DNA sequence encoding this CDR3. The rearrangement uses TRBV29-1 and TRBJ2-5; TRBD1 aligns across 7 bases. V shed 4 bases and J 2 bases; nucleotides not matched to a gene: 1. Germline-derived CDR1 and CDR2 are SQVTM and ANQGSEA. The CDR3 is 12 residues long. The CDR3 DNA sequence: TGCAGCGTTGGGACAGGTCAAGAGACCCAGTACTTC. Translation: CSVGTGQETQYF. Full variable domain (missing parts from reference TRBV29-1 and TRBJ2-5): SAVISQKPSRDICQRGTSLTIQCQVDSQVTMMFWYRQQPGQSLTLIATANQGSEATYESGFVIDKFPISRPNLTFSTLTVSNMSPEDSSIYLCSVGTGQETQYFGPGTRLLVL.

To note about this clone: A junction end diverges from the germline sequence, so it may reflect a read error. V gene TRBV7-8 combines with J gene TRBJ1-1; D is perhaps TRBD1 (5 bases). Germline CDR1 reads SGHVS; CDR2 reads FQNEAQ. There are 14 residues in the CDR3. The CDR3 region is CASSQVYRGTEAFF. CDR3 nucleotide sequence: TGCGCCAGCAGCCAAGTTTATAGGGGTACTGAAGCTTTCTTT.

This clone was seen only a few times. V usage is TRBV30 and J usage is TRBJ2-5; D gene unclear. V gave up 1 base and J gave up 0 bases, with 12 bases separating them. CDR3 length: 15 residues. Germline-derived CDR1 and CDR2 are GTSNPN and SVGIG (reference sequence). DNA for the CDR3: TGTGCCTGGAGTGAGGCCCTTCGGTACCAAGAGACCCAGTACTTC. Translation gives CAWSEALRYQETQYF.

CDR3 protein: CASSLGQGVYEQYF. Here the CDR3 DNA reads TGCGCCAGCAGCCTGGGACAGGGCGTCTACGAGCAGTACTTC. The chain joins TRBV5-1 to TRBJ2-7, with TRBD1 matching 9 bases. This CDR3 spans 14 amino acids. J lost 3 bases, V lost 4 bases, and 5 bases had no gene match. Germline lookup yields CDR1 SGHRS and CDR2 YFSETQ.

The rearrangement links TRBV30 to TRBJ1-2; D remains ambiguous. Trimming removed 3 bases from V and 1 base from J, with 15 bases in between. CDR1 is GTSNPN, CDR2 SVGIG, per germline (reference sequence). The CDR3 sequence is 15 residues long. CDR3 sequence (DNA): TGTGCCTGGAGACCATCCCCGCTTCTTAACTATGGCTACACCTTC. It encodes CAWRPSPLLNYGYTF. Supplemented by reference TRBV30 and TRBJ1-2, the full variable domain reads SQTIHQWPATLVQPVGSPLSLECTVEGTSNPNLYWYRQAAGRGLQLLFYSVGIGQISSEVPQNLSASRPQDRQFILSSKKLLLSDSGFYLCAWRPSPLLNYGYTFGSGTRLTVV.

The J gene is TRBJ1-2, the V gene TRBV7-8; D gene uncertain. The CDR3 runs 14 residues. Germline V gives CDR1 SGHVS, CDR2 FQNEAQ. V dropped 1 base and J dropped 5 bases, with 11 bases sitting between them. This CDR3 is CASSLVGFRYGYTF. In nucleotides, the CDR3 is TGTGCCAGCAGCTTAGTTGGCTTTCGGTATGGCTACACCTTC.

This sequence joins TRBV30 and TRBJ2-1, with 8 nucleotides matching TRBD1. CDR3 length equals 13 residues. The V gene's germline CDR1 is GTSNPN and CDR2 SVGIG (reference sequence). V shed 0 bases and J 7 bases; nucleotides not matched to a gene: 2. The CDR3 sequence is CAWSVQGVNEQFF. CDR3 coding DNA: TGTGCCTGGAGTGTACAGGGGGTAAATGAGCAGTTCTTC.

CDR3 in DNA: TGTGCCAGCAGCGTAGTAACCGGTAGCGGGGGGGCGAATGAGCAGTTCTTC. Its translation: CASSVVTGSGGANEQFF. The chain couples TRBV9 to TRBJ2-1, with TRBD2 identical over 11 bases. With V trimmed by 0 bases and J by 7 bases, 9 bases remained unmatched. The germline V gene has CDR1 SGDLS and CDR2 YYNGEE. The CDR3 extends over 17 amino acids.

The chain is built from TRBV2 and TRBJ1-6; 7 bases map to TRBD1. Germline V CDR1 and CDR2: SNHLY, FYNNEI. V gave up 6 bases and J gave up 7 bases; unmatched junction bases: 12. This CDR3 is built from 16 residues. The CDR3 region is CASSRKPGQLNSPLHF. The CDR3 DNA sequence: TGTGCCAGCAGCAGGAAACCGGGACAGCTCAATTCACCCCTCCACTTT.

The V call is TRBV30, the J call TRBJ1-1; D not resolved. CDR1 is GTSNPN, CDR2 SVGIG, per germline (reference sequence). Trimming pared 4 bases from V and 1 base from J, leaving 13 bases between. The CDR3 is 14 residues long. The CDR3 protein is CAWNVAFGNTEAFF. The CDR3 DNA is TGTGCCTGGAATGTTGCGTTCGGGAACACTGAAGCTTTCTTT.

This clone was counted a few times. The CDR3 DNA reads TGCAGCGGGGAGGACAGCTGCAATCAGCCCCAGCATTTT. Protein: CSGEDSCNQPQHF. The chain links TRBV29-1 to TRBJ1-5; TRBD1 is a possible D gene (6 bases). CDR1 is SQVTM, CDR2 ANQGSEA, per germline. The CDR3 runs 13 residues. With 7 bases removed from V and 2 bases from J, the gap between germline ends came to 12 bases. Together with reference TRBV29-1 and TRBJ1-5, the CDR3 gives the full variable domain: SAVISQKPSRDICQRGTSLTIQCQVDSQVTMMFWYRQQPGQSLTLIATANQGSEATYESGFVIDKFPISRPNLTFSTLTVSNMSPEDSSIYLCSGEDSCNQPQHFGDGTRLSIL.

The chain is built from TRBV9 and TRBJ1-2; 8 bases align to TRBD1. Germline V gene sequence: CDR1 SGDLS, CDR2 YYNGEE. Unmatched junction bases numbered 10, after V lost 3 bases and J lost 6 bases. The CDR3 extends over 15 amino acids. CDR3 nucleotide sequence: TGTGCCAGCAGCGCCCTGGTTGGGACAGGTAATGGCTACACCTTC. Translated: CASSALVGTGNGYTF.

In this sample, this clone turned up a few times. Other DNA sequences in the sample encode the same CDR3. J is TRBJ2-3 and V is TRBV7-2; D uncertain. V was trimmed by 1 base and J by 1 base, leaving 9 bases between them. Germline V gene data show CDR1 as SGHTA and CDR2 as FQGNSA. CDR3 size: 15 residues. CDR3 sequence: CASSLGLDRTDTQYF. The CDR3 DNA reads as TGTGCCAGCAGCTTAGGGCTAGACCGCACAGATACGCAGTATTTT.

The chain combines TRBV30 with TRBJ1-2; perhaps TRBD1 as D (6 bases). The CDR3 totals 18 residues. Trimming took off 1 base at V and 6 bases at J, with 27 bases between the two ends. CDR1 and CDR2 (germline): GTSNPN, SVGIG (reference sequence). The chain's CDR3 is CAWSGSLLDRLLINGYTF. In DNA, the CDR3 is TGTGCCTGGAGTGGTTCCCTTCTCGACAGGCTACTAATAAATGGCTACACCTTC.

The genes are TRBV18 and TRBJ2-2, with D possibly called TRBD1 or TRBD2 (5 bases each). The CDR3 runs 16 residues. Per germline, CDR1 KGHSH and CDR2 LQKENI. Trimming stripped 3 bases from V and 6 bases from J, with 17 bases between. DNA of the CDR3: TGTGCCAGCTCACCGGAGACAGCGGTTCTCGCCGGGGAGCTGTTTTTT. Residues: CASSPETAVLAGELFF.

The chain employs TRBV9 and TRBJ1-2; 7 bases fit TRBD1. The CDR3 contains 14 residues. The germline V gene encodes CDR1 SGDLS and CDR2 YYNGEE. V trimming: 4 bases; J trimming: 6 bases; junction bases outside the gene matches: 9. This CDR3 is CASSWTTGVDGYTF. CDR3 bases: TGTGCCAGCAGCTGGACTACAGGGGTCGATGGCTACACCTTC.

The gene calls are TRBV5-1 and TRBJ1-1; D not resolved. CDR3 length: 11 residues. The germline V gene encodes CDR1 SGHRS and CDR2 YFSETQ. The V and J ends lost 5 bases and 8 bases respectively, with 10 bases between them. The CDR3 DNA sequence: TGCGCCAGCAGGCATGACCGAGAAGCTTTCTTT. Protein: CASRHDREAFF.

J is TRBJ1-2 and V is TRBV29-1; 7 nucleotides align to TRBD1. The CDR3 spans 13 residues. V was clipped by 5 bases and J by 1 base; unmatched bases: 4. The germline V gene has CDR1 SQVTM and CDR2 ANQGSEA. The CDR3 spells CSVIDRVNYGYTF. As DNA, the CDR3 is TGCAGCGTTATCGACAGGGTTAACTATGGCTACACCTTC. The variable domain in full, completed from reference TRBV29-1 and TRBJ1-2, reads SAVISQKPSRDICQRGTSLTIQCQVDSQVTMMFWYRQQPGQSLTLIATANQGSEATYESGFVIDKFPISRPNLTFSTLTVSNMSPEDSSIYLCSVIDRVNYGYTFGSGTRLTVV.

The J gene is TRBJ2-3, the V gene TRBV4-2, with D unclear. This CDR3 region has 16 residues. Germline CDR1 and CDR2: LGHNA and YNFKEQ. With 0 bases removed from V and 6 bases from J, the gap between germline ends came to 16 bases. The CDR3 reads CASSQDSHAGGDTQYF. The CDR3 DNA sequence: TGTGCCAGCAGCCAAGATAGCCACGCAGGTGGGGATACGCAGTATTTT.

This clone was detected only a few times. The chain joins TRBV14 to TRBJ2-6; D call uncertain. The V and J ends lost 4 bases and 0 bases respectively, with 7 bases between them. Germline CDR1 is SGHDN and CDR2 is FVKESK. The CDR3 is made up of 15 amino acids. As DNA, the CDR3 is TGTGCCAGCAGCCCGCCCTCCTCTGGGGCCAACGTCCTGACTTTC. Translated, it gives CASSPPSSGANVLTF.

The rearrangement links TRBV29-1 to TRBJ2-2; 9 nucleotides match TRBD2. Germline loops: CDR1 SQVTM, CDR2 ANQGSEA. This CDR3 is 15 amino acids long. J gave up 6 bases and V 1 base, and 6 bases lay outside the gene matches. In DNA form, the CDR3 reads TGCAGCGTTGAAGCTGCGGGGGGGCTTTCCGGGGAGCTGTTTTTT. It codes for CSVEAAGGLSGELFF.